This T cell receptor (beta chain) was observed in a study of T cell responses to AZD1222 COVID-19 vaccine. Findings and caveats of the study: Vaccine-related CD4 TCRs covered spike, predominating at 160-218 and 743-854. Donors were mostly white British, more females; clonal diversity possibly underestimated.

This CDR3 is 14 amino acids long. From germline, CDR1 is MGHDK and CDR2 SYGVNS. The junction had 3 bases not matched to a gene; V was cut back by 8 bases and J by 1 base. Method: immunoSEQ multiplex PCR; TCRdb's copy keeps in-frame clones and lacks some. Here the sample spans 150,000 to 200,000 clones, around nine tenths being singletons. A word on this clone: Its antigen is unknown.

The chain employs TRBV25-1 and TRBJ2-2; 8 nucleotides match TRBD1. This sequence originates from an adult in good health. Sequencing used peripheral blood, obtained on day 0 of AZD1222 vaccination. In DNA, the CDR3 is TGTGCCAGCCGGGGGACAGGGAACACCGGGGAGCTGTTTTTT. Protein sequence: CASRGTGNTGELFF.